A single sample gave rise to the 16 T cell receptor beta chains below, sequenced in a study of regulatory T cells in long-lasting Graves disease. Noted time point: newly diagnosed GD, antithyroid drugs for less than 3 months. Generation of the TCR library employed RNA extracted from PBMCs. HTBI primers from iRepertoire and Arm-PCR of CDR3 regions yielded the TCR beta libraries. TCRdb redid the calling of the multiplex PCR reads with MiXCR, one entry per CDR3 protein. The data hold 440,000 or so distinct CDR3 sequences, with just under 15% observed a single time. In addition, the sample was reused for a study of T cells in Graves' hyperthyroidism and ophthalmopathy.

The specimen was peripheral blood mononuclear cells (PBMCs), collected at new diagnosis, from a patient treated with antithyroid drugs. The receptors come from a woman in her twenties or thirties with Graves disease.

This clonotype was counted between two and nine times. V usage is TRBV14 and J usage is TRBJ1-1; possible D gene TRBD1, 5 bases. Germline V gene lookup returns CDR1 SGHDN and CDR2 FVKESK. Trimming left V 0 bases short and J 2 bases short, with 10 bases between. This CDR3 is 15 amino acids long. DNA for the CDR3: TGTGCCAGCAGCCAAGATTTTGGGGGAAACACTGAAGCTTTCTTT. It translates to CASSQDFGGNTEAFF. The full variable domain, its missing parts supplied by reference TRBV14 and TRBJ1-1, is EAGVTQFPSHSVIEKGQTVTLRCDPISGHDNLYWYRRVMGKEIKFLLHFVKESKQDESGMPNNRFLAERTGGTYSTLKVQPAELEDSGVYFCASSQDFGGNTEAFFGQGTRLTVV.

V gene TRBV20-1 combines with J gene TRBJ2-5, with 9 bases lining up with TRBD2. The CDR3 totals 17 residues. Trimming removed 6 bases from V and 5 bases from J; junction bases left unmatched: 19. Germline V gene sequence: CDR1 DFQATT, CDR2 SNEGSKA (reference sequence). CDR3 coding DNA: TGCAGTGCCCGGAGCCCGGCTAGCGGGGACACCGGGGAGACCCAGTACTTC. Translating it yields CSARSPASGDTGETQYF.

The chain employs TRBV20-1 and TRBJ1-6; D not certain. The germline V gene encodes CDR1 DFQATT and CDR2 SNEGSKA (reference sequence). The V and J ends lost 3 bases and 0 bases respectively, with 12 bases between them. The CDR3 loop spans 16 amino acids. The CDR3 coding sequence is TGCAGTGCTAGTAGTTTGCCTAGCTCCTATAATTCACCCCTCCACTTT. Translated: CSASSLPSSYNSPLHF.

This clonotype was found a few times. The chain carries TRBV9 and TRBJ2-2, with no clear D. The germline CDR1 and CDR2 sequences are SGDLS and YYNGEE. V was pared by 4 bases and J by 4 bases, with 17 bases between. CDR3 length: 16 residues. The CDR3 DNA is TGTGCCAGCAGCCCATCGCTCAGCTTCTTCACCGGGGAGCTGTTTTTT. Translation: CASSPSLSFFTGELFF.

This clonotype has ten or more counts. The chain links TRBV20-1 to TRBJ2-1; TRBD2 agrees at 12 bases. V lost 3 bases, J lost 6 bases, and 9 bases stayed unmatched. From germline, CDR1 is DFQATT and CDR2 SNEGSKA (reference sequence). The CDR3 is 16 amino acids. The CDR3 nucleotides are TGCAGTGCTAGCCCCGGTTTACTAGCGGGAGGCAATGAGCAGTTCTTC. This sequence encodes CSASPGLLAGGNEQFF.

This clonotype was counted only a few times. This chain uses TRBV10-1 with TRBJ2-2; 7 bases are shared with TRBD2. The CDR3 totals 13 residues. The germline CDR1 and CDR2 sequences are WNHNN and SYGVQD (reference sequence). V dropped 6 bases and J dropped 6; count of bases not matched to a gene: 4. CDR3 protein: CASSYTSAGELFF. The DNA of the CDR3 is TGCGCCAGCAGCTATACTAGCGCCGGGGAGCTGTTTTTT.

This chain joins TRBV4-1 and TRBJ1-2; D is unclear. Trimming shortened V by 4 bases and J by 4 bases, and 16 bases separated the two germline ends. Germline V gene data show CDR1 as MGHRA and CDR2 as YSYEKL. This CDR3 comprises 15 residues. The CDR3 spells CASSPRTVGGYGYTF. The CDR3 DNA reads TGCGCCAGCAGCCCACGTACAGTAGGTGGCTATGGCTACACCTTC.

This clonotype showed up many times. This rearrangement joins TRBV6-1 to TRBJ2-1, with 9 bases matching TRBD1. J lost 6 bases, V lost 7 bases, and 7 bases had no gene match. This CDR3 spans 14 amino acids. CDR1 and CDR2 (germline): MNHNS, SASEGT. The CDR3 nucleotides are TGTGCCAGCAAAATGCGGGACAGGGTCAATGAGCAGTTCTTC. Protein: CASKMRDRVNEQFF.

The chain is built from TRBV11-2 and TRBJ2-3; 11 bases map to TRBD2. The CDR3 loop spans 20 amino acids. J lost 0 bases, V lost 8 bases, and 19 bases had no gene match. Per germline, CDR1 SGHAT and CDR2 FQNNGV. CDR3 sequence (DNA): TGTGCCAGCGGGCAGGGGGCCCATGCCGGGACTAGCGGAAGCACAGATACGCAGTATTTT. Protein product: CASGQGAHAGTSGSTDTQYF. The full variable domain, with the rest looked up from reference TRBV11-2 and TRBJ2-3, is EAGVAQSPRYKIIEKRQSVAFWCNPISGHATLYWYQQILGQGPKLLIQFQNNGVVDDSQLPKDRFSAERLKGVDSTLKIQPAKLEDSAVYLCASGQGAHAGTSGSTDTQYFGPGTRLTVL.

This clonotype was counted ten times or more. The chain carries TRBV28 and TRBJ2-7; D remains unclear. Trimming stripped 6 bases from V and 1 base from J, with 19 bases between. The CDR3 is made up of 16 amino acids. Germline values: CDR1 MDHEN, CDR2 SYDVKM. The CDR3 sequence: CASRPSGGEISYEQYF. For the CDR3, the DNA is TGTGCCAGCAGACCCTCGGGCGGAGAAATTTCCTACGAGCAGTACTTC.

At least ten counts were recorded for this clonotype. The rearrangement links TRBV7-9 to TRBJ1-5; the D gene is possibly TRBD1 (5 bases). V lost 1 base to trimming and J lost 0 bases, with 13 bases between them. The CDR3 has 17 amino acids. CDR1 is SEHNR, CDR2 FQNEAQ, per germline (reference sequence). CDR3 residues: CASSLESGRDSNQPQHF. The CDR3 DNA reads TGTGCCAGCAGCTTAGAATCGGGCAGGGATAGCAATCAGCCCCAGCATTTT.

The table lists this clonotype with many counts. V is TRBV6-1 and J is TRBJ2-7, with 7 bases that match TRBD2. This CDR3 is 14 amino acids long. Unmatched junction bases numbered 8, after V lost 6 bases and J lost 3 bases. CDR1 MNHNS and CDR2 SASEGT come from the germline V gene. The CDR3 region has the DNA TGTGCCAGCAGCACCGGGGGGACGGGCTACGAGCAGTACTTC. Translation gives CASSTGGTGYEQYF.

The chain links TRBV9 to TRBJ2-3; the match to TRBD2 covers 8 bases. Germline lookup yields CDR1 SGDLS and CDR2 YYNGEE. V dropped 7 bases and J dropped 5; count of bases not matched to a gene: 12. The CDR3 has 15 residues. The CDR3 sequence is CASQTTSGRLDTQYF. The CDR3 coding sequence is TGTGCCAGCCAGACTACTAGCGGAAGATTAGATACGCAGTATTTT.

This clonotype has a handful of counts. CDR3 protein: CASSIVGSLWYNEQFF. The CDR3 nucleotides read TGTGCCAGTAGTATAGTCGGCAGCCTCTGGTACAATGAGCAGTTCTTC. The J gene is TRBJ2-1, the V gene TRBV19; D is undetermined. Per germline, CDR1 LNHDA and CDR2 SQIVND (reference sequence). V was trimmed by 1 base and J by 4 bases, leaving 14 bases between them. The CDR3 is 16 residues long.

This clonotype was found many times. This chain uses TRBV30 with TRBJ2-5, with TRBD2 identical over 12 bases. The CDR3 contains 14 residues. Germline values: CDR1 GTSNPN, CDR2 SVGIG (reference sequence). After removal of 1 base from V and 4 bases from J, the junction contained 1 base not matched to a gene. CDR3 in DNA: TGTGCCTGGAGTGGACTAGCGGGAGCAGAGACCCAGTACTTC. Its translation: CAWSGLAGAETQYF.

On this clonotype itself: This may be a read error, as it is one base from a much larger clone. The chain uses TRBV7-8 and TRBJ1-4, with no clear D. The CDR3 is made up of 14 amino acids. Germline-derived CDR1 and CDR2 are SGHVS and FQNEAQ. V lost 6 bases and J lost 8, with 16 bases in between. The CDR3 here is CASRSPIEAEKLFF. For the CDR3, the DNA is TGTGCCAGCAGAAGTCCTATTGAGGCCGAAAAACTGTTTTTT.